This passage covers 15 T cell receptor beta chains from one sample sequenced in a study of T cells in Graves' hyperthyroidism and ophthalmopathy. Amplification targeted TCR beta CDR3 regions from RNA transcripts. When the TCR CDR3 underwent first-round RT-PCR, the HTBI primer set was used. MiXCR was run by TCRdb on the multiplex PCR reads, yielding one entry per CDR3 protein. The sample comprises approximately 600,000 distinct CDR3 sequences, roughly 15% of which are singletons, and about 3.9% rests with the top ten. What was sequenced was blood. All receptors derive from a woman between 35 and 50 years old with Graves' ophthalmopathy.

There are many counts of this clonotype. The gene calls are TRBV6-2 or TRBV6-3 and TRBJ2-7; 8 nucleotides line up with TRBD2. Germline CDR1 and CDR2: MNHEY and SVGEGT. V gave up 7 bases and J gave up 0 bases; unmatched junction bases: 8. This CDR3 contains 15 residues. The DNA for the CDR3 is TGTGCCAGCAACGACGGACTAGCTTTCTCCTACGAGCAGTACTTC. This gives the protein CASNDGLAFSYEQYF.

In its sample, this clonotype was seen many times. The J gene is TRBJ1-1, the V gene TRBV15; 10 bases align to TRBD1. CDR3 length: 16 amino acids. J gave up 1 base and V 8 bases, and 10 bases lay outside the gene matches. Germline V gene data show CDR1 as LNHNV and CDR2 as YYDKDF (reference sequence). Here the CDR3 reads CATGGQGTLTNTEAFF. The CDR3 DNA reads as TGTGCCACCGGGGGACAGGGGACCCTGACGAACACTGAAGCTTTCTTT. The complete variable domain, with remaining parts taken from reference TRBV15 and TRBJ1-1, reads DAMVIQNPRYQVTQFGKPVTLSCSQTLNHNVMYWYQQKSSQAPKLLFHYYDKDFNNEADTPDNFQSRRPNTSFCFLDIRSPGLGDTAMYLCATGGQGTLTNTEAFFGQGTRLTVV.

The table lists this clonotype with many counts. The CDR3 nucleotides are TGCAGCGTTGTTGACAGGGGTCAAGAGACCCAGTACTTC. Residues: CSVVDRGQETQYF. The chain has TRBV29-1 and TRBJ2-5, with 8 bases identical to TRBD1. Germline V lookup: CDR1 SQVTM, CDR2 ANQGSEA. CDR3 size: 13 residues. Losses at the gene ends were 4 bases for V and 2 bases for J; bases not matched to a gene: 3.

This clonotype was counted many times. The chain carries TRBV7-8 and TRBJ2-7; 10 bases are shared with TRBD1. Per germline, CDR1 SGHVS and CDR2 FQNEAQ. V shed 5 bases and J 3 bases; nucleotides not matched to a gene: 16. This CDR3 is built from 18 residues. The CDR3 DNA sequence: TGTGCCAGCAGCAAGACAGGGGGCTTCTCCCGTCGGGACTACGAGCAGTACTTC. It is translated as CASSKTGGFSRRDYEQYF.

This clonotype was seen many times. Mismatch with germline at one junction end may stem from a read error. The rearrangement uses TRBV6-1 and TRBJ2-7; no firm D call. The CDR3 loop spans 14 amino acids. From germline, CDR1 is MNHNS and CDR2 SASEGT. As DNA, the CDR3 is TGTGCCAGCAGTCAAGCTAACTCCCCCTACGAGCAGTACTTC. Translating gives CASSQANSPYEQYF.

The chain has TRBV15 and TRBJ1-5; 7 nucleotides line up with TRBD1. The junction had 18 bases not matched to a gene; V was cut back by 6 bases and J by 10 bases. The germline gives CDR1 LNHNV, CDR2 YYDKDF (reference sequence). The CDR3 extends over 16 amino acids. The CDR3 DNA follows: TGTGCCACCAGTAACCCGAGGGACAGACTAATTTTCCCCCAGCATTTT. It is translated as CATSNPRDRLIFPQHF.

This clonotype was found many times. The rearrangement uses TRBV12-3 or TRBV12-4 and TRBJ2-7; 7 nucleotides line up with TRBD2. V lost 5 bases and J lost 5; bases outside the gene matches: 12. The CDR3 consists of 15 residues. CDR3 nucleotides: TGTGCCAGCAGTCCAGACCCAGTGACTAGCCACGAGCAGTACTTC. Amino acids: CASSPDPVTSHEQYF.

This clonotype was seen only a few times. The chain has TRBV2 and TRBJ2-7; TRBD1 agrees at 7 bases. The CDR3 runs 15 residues. Trimming took 6 bases from V and 7 from J; bases not matched to a gene: 15. Germline V gives CDR1 SNHLY, CDR2 FYNNEI. The CDR3 reads CASRSYRDRESEQYF. CDR3 sequence (DNA): TGTGCCAGCAGGAGCTACCGGGACAGAGAGTCGGAGCAGTACTTC.

Ten or more counts support this clonotype. The chain employs TRBV7-2 and TRBJ1-1, with D perhaps matching TRBD1 (5 bases). The CDR3 has 13 amino acids. The V gene's germline CDR1 is SGHTA and CDR2 FQGNSA. V lost 4 bases and J 1 base, leaving 7 bases between the germline ends. The CDR3 DNA sequence: TGTGCCAGCAGCTCCGGGACGAACACTGAAGCTTTCTTT. The encoded protein is CASSSGTNTEAFF.

In this sample, this clonotype turned up many times. CDR3 coding DNA: TGTGCCAGCAGTTGGGCGGGGGACTTCAAAGCTTTCTTT. This translates into CASSWAGDFKAFF. This chain connects TRBV6-2 or TRBV6-3 to TRBJ1-1; weak D call: TRBD1 (5 bases). V lost 4 bases to trimming and J lost 9 bases, with 15 bases between them. Germline CDR1 reads MNHEY; CDR2 reads SVGEGT. The CDR3 consists of 13 residues.

The chain employs TRBV20-1 and TRBJ1-5; TRBD1 matches at 7 bases. Germline V gene data show CDR1 as DFQATT and CDR2 as SNEGSKA (reference sequence). V lost 6 bases, J lost 1 base, and 9 bases stayed unmatched. This CDR3 is 15 amino acids long. The CDR3 is CSAPEGAHSNQPQHF. In nucleotides, the CDR3 is TGCAGTGCCCCGGAGGGGGCGCACAGCAATCAGCCCCAGCATTTT.

V gene TRBV12-3 or TRBV12-4 combines with J gene TRBJ1-2; D not resolved. The CDR3 consists of 16 residues. The V and J ends lost 7 bases and 5 bases respectively, with 23 bases between them. CDR3 DNA: TGTGCCAGCACCGAACCCCCCTCGGCAGGAAATTATGGCTACACCTTC. As protein: CASTEPPSAGNYGYTF.

This clonotype was observed at least ten times. This rearrangement joins TRBV15 to TRBJ2-7; 13 bases align to TRBD2. Germline V lookup: CDR1 LNHNV, CDR2 YYDKDF (reference sequence). The CDR3 is made up of 16 amino acids. V lost 4 bases to trimming and J lost 9 bases; unmatched junction nucleotides: 12. CDR3 in DNA: TGTGCCACCAGCACAACCTCGGGACTAGCGGGATCAAGGCAGTACTTC. It codes for CATSTTSGLAGSRQYF.

This clonotype was found many times. The chain employs TRBV5-5 and TRBJ1-2; D is undetermined. In germline, CDR1 is SGHKS, CDR2 YYEKEE (reference sequence). Trimming removed 4 bases from V and 8 bases from J, with 18 bases in between. The CDR3 consists of 14 residues. The CDR3 protein is CASSPWQELAGYTF. The CDR3, as DNA: TGTGCCAGCAGCCCTTGGCAGGAACTTGCGGGCTACACCTTC. Full variable domain (rest looked up from reference TRBV5-5 and TRBJ1-2): DAGVTQSPTHLIKTRGQQVTLRCSPISGHKSVSWYQQVLGQGPQFIFQYYEKEERGRGNFPDRFSARQFPNYSSELNVNALLLGDSALYLCASSPWQELAGYTFGSGTRLTVV.

This clonotype was observed many times. The V gene is TRBV11-1, the J gene TRBJ2-7, with D possibly being TRBD2 (6 bases). The CDR3 runs to 15 residues. V was trimmed by 4 bases and J by 7 bases, leaving 20 bases between them. CDR1 and CDR2 from the germline V gene are SGHAT and FQDESV (reference sequence). CDR3 protein: CASSSGETVLREQYF. The CDR3 DNA follows: TGTGCCAGCAGCTCGGGGGAAACAGTTTTGCGGGAGCAGTACTTC.